The rows below give T cell receptor beta chains drawn from one sample of a study of CD8+CD57+ T cells in acquired aplastic anemia. TCRdb reprocessed the reads with MiXCR, giving one entry per CDR3 protein. The sample records fewer than 250,000 distinct CDR3 sequences, around half being singletons. The sequenced material came from sorted CD4+, CD8+, or CD8+CD57+ T cells (not recorded which) from PBMCs. The receptors stem from a human donor with aplastic anemia. CDR3s include the opening cysteine and the closing phenylalanine or tryptophan. D genes are given only for firm matches. Clone sizes are given selectively: once, few, many, or a class where the clone is expanded.

j_call d_call v_call clone_size cdr3_nt cdr3_aa
TRBJ1-2 TRBD1 TRBV5-5 NA TGTGCCAGTGACGACAGGGCAAACTATGGCTACACCTTC CASDDRANYGYTF
TRBJ2-3 TRBD2 TRBV19 many TGTGCCAGTAGTACGTCAGCGGGAGAGGGGAGGTCAGATACGCAGTATTTT CASSTSAGEGRSDTQYF
TRBJ1-5 NA TRBV19 many TGTGCCAGTAGCGGGACAAATAGCAATCAGCCCCAGCATTTT CASSGTNSNQPQHF
TRBJ1-6 TRBD1 TRBV10-3 NA TGTGCCATCACTACGGACAGGGGGCGATTTTCACCCCTCCACTTT CAITTDRGRFSPLHF
TRBJ2-1 NA TRBV27 NA TGTGCCAGCAAGTTGGTCGGCAGAAACAATGAGCAGTTCTTC CASKLVGRNNEQFF
TRBJ2-7 TRBD1 TRBV7-2 NA TGTGCCAGCAGCTTAGAAGGACAGGGCTACGAGCAGTACTTC CASSLEGQGYEQYF
TRBJ1-2 TRBD1 TRBV5-6 many TGTGCCAGCAGCGAACTAGGCTGGGACAGGGTTGGCGGCTACACCTTC CASSELGWDRVGGYTF
TRBJ2-3 TRBD1 TRBV11-2 NA TGTGCCAGCAGCCATGCCGCGGACAGGTACTACACAGATACGCAGTATTTT CASSHAADRYYTDTQYF
TRBJ2-3 NA TRBV6-5 many TGTGCCAGCAGTTACGGGCAGGGCACAGATACGCAGTATTTT CASSYGQGTDTQYF
TRBJ1-1 NA TRBV6-5 NA TGTGCCAGCAAGATCACGGACAGCCAGAGCACTGAAGCTTTCTTT CASKITDSQSTEAFF
TRBJ1-2 NA TRBV29-1 NA TGCAGCGTTGACGACCCCGGGACAAGTAACTATGGCTACACCTTC CSVDDPGTSNYGYTF
TRBJ1-1 NA TRBV28 NA TGTGCCAGCACCCCTCCGGGGATGAACACTGAAGCTCTCTTT CASTPPGMNTEALF
TRBJ2-7 NA TRBV2 NA TGTGCCAGCAGTAAGCTCATGACAGAGCTTCCCTACGAGCAGTACTTC CASSKLMTELPYEQYF
TRBJ1-2 NA TRBV15 many TGTGCCACCAGCACGGAGGTAATGAGAGATGGCTACACCTTC CATSTEVMRDGYTF
TRBJ1-1 NA TRBV9 many TGTGCCAGCAGCGTAGATCCGGGTTATGACACTGAAGCTTTCTTT CASSVDPGYDTEAFF
TRBJ1-2 NA TRBV7-8 NA TGTGCCAGCAGCTTAGTTGGGTCAGGGTCTAACTATGGCTACACCTTC CASSLVGSGSNYGYTF
TRBJ1-2 NA TRBV20-1 few TGCAGTGCTACTGACAGGACTGGCTACACCTTC CSATDRTGYTF
TRBJ1-1 NA TRBV4-1 many TGCGCCAGCAGCCAAAAAGCTGGGGGAATTGAAGCTTTCTTT CASSQKAGGIEAFF
TRBJ1-6 NA TRBV12-3/TRBV12-4 many TGTGCCAGCAGTTTAGCAGGGCGGGGTTCACCCCTCCACTTT CASSLAGRGSPLHF
TRBJ1-2 TRBD1 TRBV2 NA TGTGCCAGCAGTGGACAGGGGACTTATGGCTACACCTTC CASSGQGTYGYTF
TRBJ1-2 NA TRBV25-1 many TGTGCCAGCACGGACAGAAACTATGGCTACACCTTC CASTDRNYGYTF
TRBJ2-5 NA TRBV19 many TGTGCCAGTAGTAGTTTCGGTATTCAAGAGACCCAGTACTTC CASSSFGIQETQYF
TRBJ2-7 TRBD2 TRBV7-9 NA TGTGCCAGCCGCTCCCGGGGGGCCTACGAGCAGTACTTC CASRSRGAYEQYF
TRBJ1-2 NA TRBV20-1 NA TGCAGTGCTAGAGTTGACAGGTCATCCTATGGCTACACCTTC CSARVDRSSYGYTF
TRBJ2-5 NA TRBV6-5 NA TGTGCCAGCAGACCGGCGGGGGAGACCCAGTACTTC CASRPAGETQYF
TRBJ2-1 NA TRBV4-3 few TGCGCCAGCAGCCAAGAGAAGGATAGGAATGAGCAGTTCTTC CASSQEKDRNEQFF
TRBJ1-1 NA TRBV5-1 many TGCGCCAGCAAATTGCCACCGAACACTGAAGCTTTCTTT CASKLPPNTEAFF
TRBJ2-7 NA TRBV6-2/TRBV6-3 NA TGTGCCAGCAGCCCCCTCCGGAGGGGAAGGTACGGGCAGTACTTC CASSPLRRGRYGQYF
TRBJ2-7 TRBD2 TRBV9 NA TGTGCCAGCAGCCACGGGACTAGCGGGAGTGGCCACGAACAGTACTTC CASSHGTSGSGHEQYF
TRBJ2-7 TRBD1 TRBV29-1 few TGCAGCGTGGACAGGGGTCACGAGCAGTACTTC CSVDRGHEQYF
TRBJ1-4 NA TRBV10-2 once TGCGCCAGCAGTGGGGGGGTACTTAATGAAAAACTGTTTTTT CASSGGVLNEKLFF
TRBJ2-7 NA TRBV4-3 many TGCGCCAGCAGCCAAGATTCGGGTCAGTACGAGCAGTACTTC CASSQDSGQYEQYF
TRBJ2-7 TRBD1 TRBV19 many TGTGCCAGTAGTCCTTCCCGGACAGGGTCAGGCGAGCAGTACTTC CASSPSRTGSGEQYF
TRBJ2-5 NA TRBV7-9 NA TGTGCCAGCAGGGGACTGGGGCAAGAGACCCAGTACTTC CASRGLGQETQYF
TRBJ2-3 NA TRBV20-1 NA TGCAGTGCTAGAGATGTTGCAGATACGCAGTATTTT CSARDVADTQYF
TRBJ2-7 NA TRBV20-1 NA TGCAGTGCCCCCCGGTGGTCGGACGAGCAGTACTTC CSAPRWSDEQYF
TRBJ2-1 TRBD2 TRBV30 few TGTGCCTGGAGTGTAGTGGCGGGAGATGAGCAGTTCTTC CAWSVVAGDEQFF
TRBJ2-1 NA TRBV11-3 many TGTGCCAGCAGCCCCGGGAGTGTAAATGAGCAGTTCTTC CASSPGSVNEQFF
TRBJ1-1 TRBD1 TRBV19 many TGTGCCAGTAGTCCGGCCCTCGTGGGACAGAAAGGCAACACTGAAGCTTTCTTT CASSPALVGQKGNTEAFF
TRBJ1-1 TRBD1 TRBV6-1 many TGTGCCAGCAGTGAAGGGACAGGGGGCACTGAAGCTTTCTTT CASSEGTGGTEAFF
TRBJ1-3 NA TRBV27 few TGTGCCAGCAGTTTATCCCCGGCAGCCGGAAACACCATATATTTT CASSLSPAAGNTIYF
TRBJ2-2 NA TRBV13 NA TGTGCCAGCAGCTTGGAGCCCCCGAAGCTGTTTTTT CASSLEPPKLFF
TRBJ2-7 NA TRBV15 few TGTGCCACCAGCAGGGGGGGAGGACAGGTCTACGAGCAGTACTTC CATSRGGGQVYEQYF
TRBJ1-5 NA TRBV7-9 NA TGTGCCAGCAGCCAACCCTCCACAGATACGCAGCATTTT CASSQPSTDTQHF
TRBJ2-1 NA TRBV20-1 NA TGCAGTGCTAGAGTCTCGGGGGACTACAATGAGCAGTTCTTC CSARVSGDYNEQFF
TRBJ1-2 NA TRBV4-1 many TGCGCCAGCAGCCAACAAGAGACAGATAACTATGGCTACACCTTC CASSQQETDNYGYTF
TRBJ1-1 NA TRBV29-1 NA TGCAGCGGTTCAACGGGGAACACTGAAGCTTTCTTT CSGSTGNTEAFF
TRBJ1-5 NA TRBV7-3 NA TGTGCCAGCAGCTTCGACGGCCCAAGCCCGGAGCATTTT CASSFDGPSPEHF
TRBJ1-2 TRBD1 TRBV7-9 NA TGTGCCAGCAGCCGGGACAGGGGAGAAGGCTACACCTTC CASSRDRGEGYTF
TRBJ1-1 NA TRBV27 few TGTGCCAGCAGTTTATCAACAGGATTGAACACTGAAGCTTTCTTT CASSLSTGLNTEAFF
TRBJ2-7 NA TRBV25-1 many TGTGCCAGCACTTCAGGGGACGAGCAGTACTTC CASTSGDEQYF
TRBJ2-7 TRBD2 TRBV24-1 few TGTGCCACCAGTGATTTGCTAGCGGGTGCAACCTACGAGCAGTACTTC CATSDLLAGATYEQYF
TRBJ2-2 NA TRBV7-6 NA TGTGCCAGCAGCGCAGACCTACGGACCGGGGAGCTGTTTTTT CASSADLRTGELFF
TRBJ1-2 NA TRBV29-1 NA TGCAGCGTTGAAACTATCGAGGGAGGTCGGATTGATTATGGCTACACCTTC CSVETIEGGRIDYGYTF
TRBJ2-7 NA TRBV7-2 NA TGTGCCAGCAGCTTAGATGGGGGGGGGCTTTACGAGCAGTACTTC CASSLDGGGLYEQYF